This TCR beta chain was captured by sequencing in a study of T-cell memory formation after mild COVID-19. For the study at large: TCR clusters mostly belonged to single donors.

This clonotype occurred a few times. TCRdb redid the calling of the 5' RACE reads with MiXCR, one entry per CDR3 protein. The data hold 250,000 to 400,000 distinct CDR3 sequences, with approximately 15% observed a single time. Losses at the gene ends were 4 bases for V and 5 bases for J; bases not matched to a gene: 7. Germline CDR1 reads SQVTM; CDR2 reads ANQGSEA. The length of the CDR3 is 14 residues. V usage is TRBV29-1 and J usage is TRBJ2-3; 9 bases line up with TRBD1. Sequenced input: PBMCs or a T cell subset sorted from them (not recorded which). This TCR was recovered from a man aged 18 to 29 who had mild COVID-19 (a few samples of this study predate the infection). Cell type and time point are not known. This chain's CDR3 is CSVVRDRALDTQYF. CDR3 in DNA: TGCAGCGTTGTGCGGGACAGGGCGTTAGATACGCAGTATTTT.